The entry below gives a single T cell receptor beta chain sequence along with its context. Its antigen is as yet unknown. CDR3 length: 13 amino acids. Germline V gene lookup returns CDR1 MNHNS and CDR2 SASEGT. Trimming removed 11 bases from V and 5 bases from J, with 18 bases in between. These data belong to a study of graft-versus-host responses after intestinal transplantation. Study observations and caveats: GvH clones detected in recipient marrow included some appearing first in ileum or blood. There was an association between peak levels of circulating GvH clones and early post-transplant HvG declines.

Sequenced by immunoSEQ multiplex PCR; TCRdb stores in-frame clones only, minus some. The sample holds 9,500 to 11,000 clones, 85% to 95% seen once. The source is a human patient who received an intestinal transplant, so some T cells may come from the graft donor. The V and J genes are TRBV6-1 and TRBJ1-1; D remains ambiguous. This specimen was PBMCs, taken 41 days after intestinal transplantation. In DNA form, the CDR3 reads TGTGCCGCGGTGGTCAGTTTGGGAACTGAAGCTTTCTTT. It translates to CAAVVSLGTEAFF.